This is a list of T cell receptor beta chains from one sample in a study of chemoradiotherapy in HPV16-positive cancers. Profiled with immunoSEQ multiplex PCR; TCRdb holds only in-frame clones, not every one. The profile shows around 9,200 clones, approximately 72% of them singletons. The sequences come from tumor tissue, collected from a patient who underwent chemoradiotherapy. The receptors derive from a human donor with HPV-associated anogenital cancer. The CDR3 runs from the conserved cysteine through the conserved F or W. Each record gives: V gene, D gene, J gene, clone size, CDR3 protein, CDR3 DNA. A D gene is named only where the DNA matches it firmly. Only part of the rows carry a size: once, few, many, or a class if the clone is expanded.

>TRBV2|-|TRBJ1-6|-
CASSDNWAVTPLHF
TGTGCCAGCAGTGACAACTGGGCGGTTACACCCCTCCACTTT
>TRBV7-9|-|TRBJ1-2|-
CASSRSGEDGYTF
TGTGCCAGCAGTCGGTCCGGGGAGGACGGCTACACCTTC
>TRBV27|-|TRBJ1-5|-
CASSLLAPIRGRAGNQPQHF
TGTGCCAGCAGTTTACTGGCCCCCATAAGAGGGCGGGCGGGCAATCAGCCCCAGCATTTT
>TRBV6-5|TRBD1|TRBJ2-7|-
CASSPGTGGFEQYF
TGTGCCAGCAGCCCCGGGACAGGCGGGTTCGAGCAGTACTTC
>TRBV9|-|TRBJ2-1|once
CASSVGLTGGGEQFF
TGTGCCAGCAGCGTCGGACTAACCGGAGGGGGTGAGCAGTTCTTC
>TRBV27|-|TRBJ1-2|-
CASSLRGGDTRGYTF
TGTGCCAGCAGTTTACGTGGGGGCGATACAAGGGGCTACACCTTC
>TRBV18|TRBD2|TRBJ2-5|-
CASSSVAGGAGETQYF
TGTGCCAGCTCATCCGTAGCGGGGGGGGCCGGAGAGACCCAGTACTTC
>TRBV5-1|-|TRBJ1-3|-
CASSLLGASSGNTIYF
TGCGCCAGCAGCTTATTAGGGGCAAGCTCTGGAAACACCATATATTTT
>TRBV18|-|TRBJ2-6|-
CASSLDSAGANVLTF
TGTGCCAGCTCCCTGGACTCTGCTGGGGCCAACGTCCTGACTTTC
>TRBV6-5|-|TRBJ1-2|-
CASSSTVGVANYGYTF
TGTGCCAGCAGTTCCACTGTGGGAGTAGCTAACTATGGCTACACCTTC
>TRBV4-1|TRBD2|TRBJ2-5|-
CASSQDLSGRAEETQYF
TGCGCCAGCAGCCAAGATCTGAGCGGGAGGGCCGAAGAGACCCAGTACTTC
>TRBV5-4|TRBD1|TRBJ2-1|-
CASSPLGQGGHEQFF
TGTGCCAGCAGCCCCCTGGGACAGGGGGGCCATGAGCAGTTCTTC
>TRBV5-6|TRBD1|TRBJ1-2|-
CASSLGPGQGGYGYTF
TGTGCCAGCAGCTTGGGTCCGGGACAGGGCGGCTATGGCTACACCTTC
>TRBV9|-|TRBJ1-2|few
CASSVGGVYGYTF
TGTGCCAGCAGCGTAGGAGGGGTCTATGGCTACACCTTC
>TRBV11-2|-|TRBJ1-1|-
CASSHPAAVGEAFF
TGTGCCAGCAGCCACCCAGCGGCCGTGGGAGAAGCTTTCTTT
>TRBV11-2|TRBD1|TRBJ1-2|few
CASSLVRGQDGYTF
TGTGCCAGCAGCTTAGTCAGGGGGCAGGATGGCTACACCTTC
>TRBV7-8|-|TRBJ1-1|-
CASSPTRRYTEAFF
TGTGCCAGCAGCCCTACCCGCCGGTACACTGAAGCTTTCTTT
>TRBV2|-|TRBJ2-5|-
CASSGGAPPQETQYF
TGTGCCAGCAGTGGAGGGGCGCCCCCCCAAGAGACCCAGTACTTC
>TRBV6-1|-|TRBJ1-6|-
CASSAGPYNSPLHF
TGTGCCAGCAGTGCAGGACCCTATAATTCACCCCTCCACTTT
>TRBV19|-|TRBJ2-5|-
CASSMWAAPQETQYF
TGTGCCAGTAGTATGTGGGCGGCCCCACAAGAGACCCAGTACTTC
>TRBV6-1|-|TRBJ1-1|-
CASSSRGSGEAFF
TGTGCCAGCAGTTCCCGAGGATCGGGAGAAGCTTTCTTT
>TRBV18|-|TRBJ1-3|once
CASSEQSSGNTIYF
TGTGCCAGCTCAGAACAGAGCTCTGGAAACACCATATATTTT
>TRBV28|-|TRBJ2-7|-
CASSPNYEQYF
TGTGCCAGCAGTCCCAACTACGAGCAGTACTTC
>TRBV7-2|-|TRBJ1-5|few
CASSLAVYSNQPQHF
TGTGCCAGCAGCTTAGCTGTCTATAGCAATCAGCCCCAGCATTTT
>TRBV9|TRBD1|TRBJ1-6|-
CASSQRAGTGINSPLHF
TGTGCCAGCAGCCAGCGGGCGGGGACAGGGATTAATTCACCCCTCCACTTT
>TRBV5-4|-|TRBJ1-4|-
CASGGAGGNEKLFF
TGTGCCAGCGGAGGGGCGGGGGGCAATGAAAAACTGTTTTTT
>TRBV7-9|-|TRBJ1-1|-
CASSLVEVNTEAFF
TGTGCCAGCAGCTTAGTGGAGGTGAACACTGAAGCTTTCTTT
>TRBV5-6|TRBD1|TRBJ1-2|-
CASSTPTGLGILGYGYTF
TGTGCCAGCAGCACTCCGACAGGGCTTGGAATCCTAGGCTATGGCTACACCTTC
>TRBV5-1|TRBD1|TRBJ1-3|-
CASSLTGVGNTIYF
TGCGCCAGCAGCTTGACAGGGGTCGGAAACACCATATATTTT
>TRBV2|TRBD1|TRBJ1-1|once
CASKAGGFAEAFF
TGTGCCAGCAAGGCAGGGGGGTTTGCTGAAGCTTTCTTT
>TRBV9|-|TRBJ1-6|few
CASSVEQGGSPLHF
TGTGCCAGCAGCGTAGAACAGGGTGGTTCACCCCTCCACTTT
>TRBV7-3|TRBD1|TRBJ2-1|-
CASSDRDRGGSNEQFF
TGTGCCAGCAGCGACCGAGACAGGGGTGGAAGCAATGAGCAGTTCTTC
>TRBV7-6|-|TRBJ1-1|-
CASSPVGGHEAFF
TGTGCCAGCAGCCCTGTGGGAGGGCATGAAGCTTTCTTT
>TRBV7-6|TRBD2|TRBJ2-5|-
CASSAWTSGRPLEETQYF
TGTGCCAGCAGCGCCTGGACTAGCGGGAGGCCGCTGGAAGAGACCCAGTACTTC
>TRBV19|-|TRBJ1-2|-
CASSPYLTANYGYTF
TGTGCCAGTAGCCCCTATTTGACAGCTAACTATGGCTACACCTTC
>TRBV19|TRBD2|TRBJ2-1|-
CASMGGAGVSNEQFF
TGTGCCAGTATGGGCGGGGCGGGAGTTTCAAATGAGCAGTTCTTC
>TRBV2|TRBD1|TRBJ2-1|-
CASRGDRAYNEQFF
TGTGCCAGCAGAGGAGACAGGGCCTACAATGAGCAGTTCTTC
>TRBV5-1|-|TRBJ1-4|-
CASSLAFGGSGEKLFF
TGCGCCAGCAGCTTGGCCTTTGGGGGCTCAGGGGAAAAACTGTTTTTT
>TRBV11-2|TRBD1|TRBJ1-6|-
CASSRDRKNSPLHF
TGTGCCAGCAGCCGGGACAGAAAAAATTCACCCCTCCACTTT
>TRBV5-6|-|TRBJ2-7|-
CASALTTWGYEQYF
TGTGCCAGCGCTCTGACAACCTGGGGCTACGAGCAGTACTTC
>TRBV28|-|TRBJ1-5|few
CASTLRPLNQPQHF
TGTGCCAGCACCCTCCGCCCCCTTAATCAGCCCCAGCATTTT
>TRBV7-8|TRBD1|TRBJ2-4|-
CASSPRPGQGRPLAKNIQYF
TGTGCCAGCAGCCCCAGACCGGGACAGGGGCGACCTTTAGCCAAAAACATTCAGTACTTC
>TRBV7-2|-|TRBJ2-1|large
CASSLSKTGNEQFF
TGTGCCAGCAGCTTATCCAAAACGGGGAATGAGCAGTTCTTC
>TRBV4-1|TRBD1|TRBJ1-1|-
CASSQASQRGLAEAFF
TGCGCCAGCAGCCAAGCTTCCCAAAGGGGGCTCGCTGAAGCTTTCTTT
>TRBV5-1|-|TRBJ1-1|-
CASSFNLRAVEAFF
TGCGCCAGCAGCTTTAATCTCCGGGCGGTTGAAGCTTTCTTT
>TRBV29-1|-|TRBJ2-2|-
CSAGDTGELFF
TGCAGCGCGGGGGACACCGGGGAGCTGTTTTTT
>TRBV4-1|-|TRBJ1-3|-
CASSRGSGNTIYF
TGCGCCAGCAGCCGTGGGTCTGGAAACACCATATATTTT
>TRBV23-1|-|TRBJ2-2|once
CASSRMRTAHTGELFF
TGCGCCAGCAGTCGTATGAGGACAGCTCACACCGGGGAGCTGTTTTTT
>TRBV19|TRBD1|TRBJ2-7|-
CASSIRGQYEQYF
TGTGCCAGTAGTATTAGGGGACAGTACGAGCAGTACTTC
>TRBV7-9|-|TRBJ1-2|once
CASSSPTGPWDGYTF
TGTGCCAGCAGCTCTCCGACAGGCCCCTGGGATGGCTACACCTTC
>TRBV7-8|TRBD2|TRBJ2-3|once
CASSYGLAGGLVDTQYF
TGTGCCAGCAGCTACGGACTAGCGGGAGGCCTCGTGGATACGCAGTATTTT
>TRBV4-1|-|TRBJ2-1|-
CASSQGLIEQFF
TGCGCCAGCAGCCAAGGACTGATTGAGCAGTTCTTC
>TRBV27|-|TRBJ1-1|few
CASSPTRGRDTEAFF
TGTGCCAGCAGTCCTACCAGGGGACGGGACACTGAAGCTTTCTTT